This record looks at one T cell receptor beta chain sequence and its context. Its antigen is not known. These data originate in a study of radiotherapy plus CTLA-4 blockade in lung cancer. Study context: Patients showed objective responses in 18% of cases and disease control in 30% to 40%. Study outcomes and limitations: Alongside interferon-beta, early blood T cell clone dynamics were reportedly the best predictor of response.

Clones were read by immunoSEQ multiplex PCR, and TCRdb kept only the in-frame ones, dropping some. The repertoire has around 80,000 clones, about 84% of them found once; the top ten carry roughly 0.87%. The CDR3 runs 15 residues. The chain has TRBV21-1 and TRBJ2-1; the D segment call TRBD2 is taken from the table without a DNA check. TRBV21-1 corresponds to a pseudogene. The sequences come from peripheral blood, collected from a patient treated with radiotherapy plus ipilimumab. This receptor was obtained from a human donor with non-small cell lung cancer who had stable disease on radiotherapy plus ipilimumab. CDR3 residues: CASSRLSSSYNEQFF. The DNA for the CDR3 is TGTGCCAGCAGCAGATTATCGAGCTCCTACAATGAGCAGTTCTTC.